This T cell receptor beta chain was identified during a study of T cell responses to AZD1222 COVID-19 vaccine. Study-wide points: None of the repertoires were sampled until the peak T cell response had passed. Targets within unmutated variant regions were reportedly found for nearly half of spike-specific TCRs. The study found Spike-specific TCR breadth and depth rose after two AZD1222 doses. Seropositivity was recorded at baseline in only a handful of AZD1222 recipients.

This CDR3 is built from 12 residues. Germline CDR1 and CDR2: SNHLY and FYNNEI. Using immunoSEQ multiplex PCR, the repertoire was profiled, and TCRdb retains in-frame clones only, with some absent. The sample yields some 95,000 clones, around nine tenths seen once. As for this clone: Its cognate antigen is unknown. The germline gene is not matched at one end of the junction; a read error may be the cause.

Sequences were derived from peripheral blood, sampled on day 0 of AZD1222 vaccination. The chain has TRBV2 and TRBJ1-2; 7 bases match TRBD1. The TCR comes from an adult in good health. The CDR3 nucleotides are TGCGGACTAAGGGACAGAAACTATGGCTACACCTTC. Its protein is CGLRDRNYGYTF.